The 27 T cell receptor beta chains reported below all come from one sample, sequenced in a study of cytomegalovirus exposure and HLA in healthy donors. In the PCR, 60 Vbeta and 13 Jbeta primers were used. The protocol was immunoSEQ multiplex PCR, while the TCRdb copy is restricted to in-frame clones and leaves out a portion. The table has 100,000 to 150,000 clones, approximately 86% seen once. Sequencing was performed on PBMCs. The source of these receptors is a boy aged 5-17 years in good health and CMV-seronegative.

This chain links TRBV7-9 with TRBJ2-7; 8 nucleotides line up with TRBD2. CDR3 length: 15 residues. Germline-derived CDR1 and CDR2 are SEHNR and FQNEAQ (reference sequence). V lost 5 bases, J lost 5 bases, and 11 bases stayed unmatched. Here the CDR3 DNA reads TGTGCCAGCAGCCCCATTGCGGGAGGAACAGACGAGCAGTACTTC. Protein product: CASSPIAGGTDEQYF.

The chain uses TRBV18 and TRBJ2-5; 7 nucleotides line up with TRBD1. Per the germline V gene, CDR1 is KGHSH and CDR2 is LQKENI. The junction had 4 bases not matched to a gene; V was cut back by 2 bases and J by 1 base. The CDR3 runs to 15 residues. CDR3 sequence reads: CASSPAAGGQETQYF. CDR3 sequence (DNA): TGTGCCAGCTCACCAGCGGCAGGGGGCCAAGAGACCCAGTACTTC.

The genes are TRBV18 and TRBJ2-3; TRBD2 agrees at 7 bases. V dropped 3 bases and J dropped 4; count of bases not matched to a gene: 4. This CDR3 spans 14 amino acids. The V gene's germline CDR1 is KGHSH and CDR2 LQKENI. For the CDR3, the DNA is TGTGCCAGCTCACCGGGAGGGATTCCAGATACGCAGTATTTT. Protein sequence: CASSPGGIPDTQYF.

The CDR3: CASSFRQENTEAFF. The CDR3 DNA reads TGTGCCAGCAGCTTTAGACAGGAGAACACTGAAGCTTTCTTT. The chain employs TRBV5-5 and TRBJ1-1, with D possibly TRBD1 on 6 matching bases. The CDR3 is 14 amino acids. V was pared by 2 bases and J by 1 base, with 9 bases between. CDR1 is SGHKS and CDR2 is YYEKEE in the germline V gene (reference sequence).

Here the CDR3 DNA reads TGTGCCAGCAGCTTAGAGGCGGGCATTTACTTC. Its translation is CASSLEAGIYF. The chain joins TRBV7-2 to TRBJ2-7, with TRBD2 as a possible D gene (5 bases). Germline V lookup: CDR1 SGHTA, CDR2 FQGNSA. Deletions cut 1 base from V and 13 bases from J, with 11 bases between. The CDR3 has 11 amino acids.

The V call is TRBV7-9, the J call TRBJ2-5, with 12 bases lining up with TRBD1. V lost 6 bases and J lost 4; bases outside the gene matches: 3. In germline, CDR1 is SEHNR, CDR2 FQNEAQ (reference sequence). The CDR3 is made up of 14 amino acids. The CDR3 here is CASRGTGGGETQYF. CDR3 DNA: TGTGCCAGCAGGGGGACAGGGGGCGGAGAGACCCAGTACTTC.

This chain uses TRBV5-1 with TRBJ2-3, with TRBD2 as a possible D gene (6 bases). Germline V gene sequence: CDR1 SGHRS, CDR2 YFSETQ. The CDR3 is 15 amino acids. Trimming shortened V by 0 bases and J by 5 bases, and 13 bases separated the two germline ends. CDR3 in DNA: TGCGCCAGCAGCTTGGCCATTGTGGGGGGAGATACGCAGTATTTT. It translates to CASSLAIVGGDTQYF.

J is TRBJ1-2 and V is TRBV5-6, with D unresolved. The germline CDR1 and CDR2 sequences are SGHDT and YYEEEE. The CDR3 contains 13 residues. The V and J ends lost 0 bases and 3 bases respectively, with 6 bases between them. The CDR3 bases are TGTGCCAGCAGCTTGGATCAGGACTATGGCTACACCTTC. It specifies CASSLDQDYGYTF.

The chain uses TRBV6-4 and TRBJ2-3, with 10 positions matching TRBD2. Germline trimming cut 4 bases from V and 5 bases from J; bases unmatched to any gene: 3. Germline V gives CDR1 MRHNA, CDR2 SNTAGT. CDR3 length: 14 amino acids. This CDR3 is CASSVASGGDTQYF. CDR3 bases: TGTGCCAGCAGTGTGGCTAGCGGGGGAGATACGCAGTATTTT.

This clone was detected once. The J gene is TRBJ2-7, the V gene TRBV19; 7 bases are a match to TRBD2. Germline V lookup: CDR1 LNHDA, CDR2 SQIVND (reference sequence). The CDR3 consists of 15 residues. V shed 6 bases, J shed 3 bases, and the junction held 11 bases outside the gene matches. DNA for the CDR3: TGTGCCAGTAGCCCATCTCTAGCGGCTGGCTACGAGCAGTACTTC. It encodes CASSPSLAAGYEQYF.

The V gene is TRBV18, the J gene TRBJ1-5; D gene uncertain. CDR1 KGHSH and CDR2 LQKENI come from the germline V gene. V lost 4 bases and J 10 bases, leaving 20 bases between the germline ends. CDR3 length: 15 residues. CDR3 sequence reads: CASSQEDGQISPQHF. The CDR3 DNA sequence: TGTGCCAGCTCACAGGAGGACGGGCAAATATCTCCCCAGCATTTT.

The rearrangement links TRBV5-1 to TRBJ1-3; maybe TRBD1 (5 bases). The germline gives CDR1 SGHRS, CDR2 YFSETQ. The V and J ends lost 0 bases and 1 base respectively, with 8 bases between them. The CDR3 sequence is 15 residues long. The CDR3 DNA is TGCGCCAGCAGCTTGGATGGGGCATCTGGAAACACCATATATTTT. This translates into CASSLDGASGNTIYF.

Remarks on this clone: A junction end diverges from the germline sequence, so it may reflect a read error. This rearrangement joins TRBV27 to TRBJ1-4, with TRBD1 as a possible D gene (6 bases). Germline-derived CDR1 and CDR2 are MNHEY and SMNVEV (reference sequence). This CDR3 is built from 15 residues. The CDR3 nucleotides are TGTGCCAGCAGTCCGCGGGGGGCAACTTATGAAAAACTGTTTTTT. Translated: CASSPRGATYEKLFF.

The sample holds a few counts of this clone. The chain is built from TRBV5-6 and TRBJ2-7, with 7 bases lining up with TRBD1. The CDR3 is 14 residues long. The germline gives CDR1 SGHDT, CDR2 YYEEEE. V shed 3 bases and J 6 bases; nucleotides not matched to a gene: 9. This CDR3 is CASSSTGTEPEQYF. DNA of the CDR3: TGTGCCAGCAGCTCCACCGGGACAGAACCCGAGCAGTACTTC. Looking up the rest from reference TRBV5-6 and TRBJ2-7 gives the full variable domain: DAGVTQSPTHLIKTRGQQVTLRCSPKSGHDTVSWYQQALGQGPQFIFQYYEEEERQRGNFPDRFSGHQFPNYSSELNVNALLLGDSALYLCASSSTGTEPEQYFGPGTRLTVT.

A word on this clone: At one boundary the junction diverges from the germline segment, which might be a read error. The chain is built from TRBV7-9 and TRBJ1-2; D is unclear. Germline lookup yields CDR1 SEHNR and CDR2 FQNEAQ (reference sequence). The CDR3 totals 16 residues. The CDR3 region is CSSSSASGMNNYGYTF. The CDR3 DNA reads as TGTTCCAGCAGCTCAGCGTCGGGGATGAATAACTATGGCTACACCTTC. Full variable domain (outside the CDR3, taken from reference TRBV7-9 and TRBJ1-2): DTGVSQNPRHKITKRGQNVTFRCDPISEHNRLYWYRQTLGQGPEFLTYFQNEAQLEKSRLLSDRFSAERPKGSFSTLEIQRTEQGDSAMYLCSSSSASGMNNYGYTFGSGTRLTVV.

The V and J genes are TRBV10-3 and TRBJ1-2, with D hard to call. V was trimmed by 7 bases and J by 8 bases, leaving 11 bases between them. The CDR3 runs 11 residues. Germline values: CDR1 ENHRY, CDR2 SYGVKD. CDR3 protein: CAIKESFGYTF. As DNA, the CDR3 is TGTGCCATCAAGGAGAGTTTCGGCTACACCTTC.

This clone came up a few times. The chain joins TRBV4-3 to TRBJ1-5, with D possibly matching TRBD1 (6 bases). With 1 base removed from V and 3 bases from J, the gap between germline ends came to 10 bases. CDR1 and CDR2 from the germline V gene are LGHNA and YSLEER. The CDR3 consists of 15 residues. The CDR3 nucleotides are TGCGCCAGCAGCCAAGGGACAGCCATCAATCAGCCCCAGCATTTT. Translating it yields CASSQGTAINQPQHF.

The gene calls are TRBV19 and TRBJ1-2; D not resolved. The length of the CDR3 is 13 residues. The V and J ends lost 1 base and 4 bases respectively, with 7 bases between them. The germline CDR1 and CDR2 sequences are LNHDA and SQIVND (reference sequence). DNA for the CDR3: TGTGCCAGTAGTATAGCACAGAGCTATGGCTACACCTTC. It encodes CASSIAQSYGYTF.

V and J are TRBV5-1 and TRBJ2-3; 12 bases are shared with TRBD2. The CDR3 runs 17 residues. Trimming removed 0 bases from V and 2 bases from J; junction bases left unmatched: 4. Per the germline V gene, CDR1 is SGHRS and CDR2 is YFSETQ. The DNA for the CDR3 is TGCGCCAGCAGCTTGGGACTAGCGGGGGTCATCACAGATACGCAGTATTTT. Protein: CASSLGLAGVITDTQYF.

CDR3 region: CARSHRGWTEAFF. The CDR3 bases are TGTGCCAGAAGCCACAGGGGCTGGACTGAAGCTTTCTTT. This chain joins TRBV5-3 and TRBJ1-1; 7 bases match TRBD1. TRBV5-3 is noted as an ORF with a role that remains uncertain. With V trimmed by 4 bases and J by 5 bases, 5 bases remained unmatched. The CDR3 is 13 amino acids.

This clone was seen a single time. The chain uses TRBV18 and TRBJ2-7; D is possibly TRBD2 (7 bases). Germline CDR1 is KGHSH and CDR2 is LQKENI. This CDR3 comprises 14 residues. V was shortened by 2 bases and J by 6 bases, with 14 bases between the two germline ends. For the CDR3, the DNA is TGTGCCAGCTCACCAGGCGGGGGCCGCTTCGAGCAGTACTTC. This sequence encodes CASSPGGGRFEQYF.

There are a few counts of this clone. J is TRBJ2-7 and V is TRBV5-1; 8 nucleotides agree with TRBD1. The CDR3 sequence is 14 residues long. With V trimmed by 4 bases and J by 2 bases, 5 bases remained unmatched. CDR1 is SGHRS, CDR2 YFSETQ, per germline. The CDR3 region has the DNA TGCGCCAGCAGCCGCGGACAGGGAACCTACGAGCAGTACTTC. Its protein product is CASSRGQGTYEQYF. Drawing the rest from reference TRBV5-1 and TRBJ2-7, the complete variable domain is KAGVTQTPRYLIKTRGQQVTLSCSPISGHRSVSWYQQTPGQGLQFLFEYFSETQRNKGNFPGRFSGRQFSNSRSEMNVSTLELGDSALYLCASSRGQGTYEQYFGPGTRLTVT.

This chain links TRBV18 with TRBJ1-2; D gene ambiguous. This CDR3 spans 14 amino acids. Germline V CDR1 and CDR2: KGHSH, LQKENI. Trimming took 5 bases from V and 4 from J, leaving 14 bases between them. The CDR3 spells CASSTVFAGYGYTF. The CDR3 coding sequence is TGTGCCAGCTCAACCGTCTTTGCGGGCTATGGCTACACCTTC.

The rearrangement links TRBV20-1 to TRBJ2-7, with TRBD1 matching 8 bases. The germline V gene encodes CDR1 DFQATT and CDR2 SNEGSKA (reference sequence). The CDR3 is 11 amino acids. DNA of the CDR3: TGCAGAGTCGCGACAGGGGACGAGCAGTACTTC. This encodes CRVATGDEQYF.

The J gene is TRBJ1-5, the V gene TRBV12-2; the table assigns TRBD1, which was not confirmed against the DNA. TRBV12-2 is listed as a pseudogene. The CDR3 runs to 17 residues. This CDR3 is CASRLAIPTGPNQPQHF. DNA for the CDR3: TGTGCAAGTCGCTTAGCTATACCCACAGGACCGAATCAGCCCCAGCATTTT.

V usage is TRBV18 and J usage is TRBJ1-1; the D gene is possibly TRBD1 (5 bases). Trimming took 0 bases from V and 7 from J, leaving 12 bases between them. CDR1 and CDR2 (germline): KGHSH, LQKENI. The CDR3 sequence is 14 residues long. The CDR3 nucleotides read TGTGCCAGCTCACCACCGTCGGGGGGAGGTGAAGCTTTCTTT. It yields the protein CASSPPSGGGEAFF.

This clone has only one observation. At one boundary the junction diverges from the germline segment, which might be a read error. The rearrangement joins TRBV5-1 to TRBJ1-2, with D possibly TRBD1 on 6 matching bases. CDR1 and CDR2 (germline): SGHRS, YFSETQ. CDR3 length: 13 residues. For the CDR3, the DNA is TGCGCCAGCAGCTTTGGGACAAACTCTGGCTACACCTTC. Residues: CASSFGTNSGYTF.